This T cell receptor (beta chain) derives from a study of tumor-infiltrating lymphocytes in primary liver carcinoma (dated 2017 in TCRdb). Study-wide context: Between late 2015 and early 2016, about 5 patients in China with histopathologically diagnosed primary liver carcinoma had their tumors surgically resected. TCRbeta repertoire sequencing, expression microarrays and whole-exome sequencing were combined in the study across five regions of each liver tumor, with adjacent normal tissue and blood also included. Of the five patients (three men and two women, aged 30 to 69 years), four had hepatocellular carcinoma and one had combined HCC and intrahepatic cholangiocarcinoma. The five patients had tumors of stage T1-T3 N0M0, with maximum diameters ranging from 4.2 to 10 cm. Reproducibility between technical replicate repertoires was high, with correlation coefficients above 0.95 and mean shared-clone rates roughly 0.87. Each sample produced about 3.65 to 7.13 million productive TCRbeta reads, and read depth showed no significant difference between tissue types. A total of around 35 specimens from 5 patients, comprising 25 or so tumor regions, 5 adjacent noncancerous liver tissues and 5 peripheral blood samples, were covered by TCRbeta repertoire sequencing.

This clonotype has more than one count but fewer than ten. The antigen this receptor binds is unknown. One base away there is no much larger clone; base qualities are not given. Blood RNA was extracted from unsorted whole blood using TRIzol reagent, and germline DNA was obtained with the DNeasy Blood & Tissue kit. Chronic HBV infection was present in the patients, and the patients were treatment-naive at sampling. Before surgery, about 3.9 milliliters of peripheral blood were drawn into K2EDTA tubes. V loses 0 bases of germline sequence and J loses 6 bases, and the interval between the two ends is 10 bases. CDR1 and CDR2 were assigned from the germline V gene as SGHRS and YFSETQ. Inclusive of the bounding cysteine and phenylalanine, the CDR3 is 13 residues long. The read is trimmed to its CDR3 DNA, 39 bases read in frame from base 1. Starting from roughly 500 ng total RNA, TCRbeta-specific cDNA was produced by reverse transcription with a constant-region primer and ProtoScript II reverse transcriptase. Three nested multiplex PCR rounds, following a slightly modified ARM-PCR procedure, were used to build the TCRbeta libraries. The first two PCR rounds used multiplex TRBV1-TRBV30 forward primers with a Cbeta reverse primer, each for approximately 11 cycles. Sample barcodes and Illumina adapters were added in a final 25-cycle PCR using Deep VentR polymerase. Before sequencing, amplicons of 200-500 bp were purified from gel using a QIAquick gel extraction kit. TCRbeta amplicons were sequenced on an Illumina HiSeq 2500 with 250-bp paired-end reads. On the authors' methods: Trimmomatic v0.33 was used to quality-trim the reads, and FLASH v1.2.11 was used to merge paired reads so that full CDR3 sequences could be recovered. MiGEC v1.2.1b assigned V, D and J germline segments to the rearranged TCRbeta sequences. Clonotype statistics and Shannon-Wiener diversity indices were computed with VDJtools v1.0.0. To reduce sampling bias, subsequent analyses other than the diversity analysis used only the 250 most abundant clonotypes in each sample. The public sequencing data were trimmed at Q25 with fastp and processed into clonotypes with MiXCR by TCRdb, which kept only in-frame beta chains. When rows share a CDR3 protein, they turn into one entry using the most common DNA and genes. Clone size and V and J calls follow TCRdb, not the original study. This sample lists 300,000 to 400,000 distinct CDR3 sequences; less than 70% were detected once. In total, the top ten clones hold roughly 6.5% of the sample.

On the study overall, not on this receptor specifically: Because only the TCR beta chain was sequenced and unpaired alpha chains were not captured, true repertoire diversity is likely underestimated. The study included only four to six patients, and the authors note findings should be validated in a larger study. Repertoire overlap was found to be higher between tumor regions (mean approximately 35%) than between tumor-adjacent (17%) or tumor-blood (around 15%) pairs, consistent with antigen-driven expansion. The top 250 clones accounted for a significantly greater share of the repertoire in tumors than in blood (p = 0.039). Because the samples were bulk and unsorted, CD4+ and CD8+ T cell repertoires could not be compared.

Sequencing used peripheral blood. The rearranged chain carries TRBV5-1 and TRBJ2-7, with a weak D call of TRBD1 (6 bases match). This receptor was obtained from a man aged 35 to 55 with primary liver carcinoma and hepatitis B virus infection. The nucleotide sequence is TGCGCCAGCAGCTTGGGGCAGGGGTCCGAGCAGTACTTC. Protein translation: CASSLGQGSEQYF.